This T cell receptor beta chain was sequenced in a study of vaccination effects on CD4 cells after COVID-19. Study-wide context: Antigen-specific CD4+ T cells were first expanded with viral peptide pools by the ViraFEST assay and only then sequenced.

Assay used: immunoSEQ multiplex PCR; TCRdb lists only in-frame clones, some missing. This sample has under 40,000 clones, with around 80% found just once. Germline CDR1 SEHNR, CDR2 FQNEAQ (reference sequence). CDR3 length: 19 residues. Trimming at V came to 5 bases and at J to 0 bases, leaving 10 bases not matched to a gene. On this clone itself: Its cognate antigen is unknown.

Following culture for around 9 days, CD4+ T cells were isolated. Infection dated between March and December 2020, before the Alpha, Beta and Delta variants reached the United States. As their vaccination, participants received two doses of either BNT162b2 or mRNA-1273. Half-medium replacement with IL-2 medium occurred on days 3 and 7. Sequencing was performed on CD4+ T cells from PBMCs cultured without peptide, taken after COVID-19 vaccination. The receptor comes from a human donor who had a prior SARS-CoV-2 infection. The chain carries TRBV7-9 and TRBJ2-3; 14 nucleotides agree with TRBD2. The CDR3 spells CASSPLTSGRVLSTDTQYF. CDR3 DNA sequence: TGTGCCAGCAGCCCCCTGACTAGCGGGAGGGTCCTGAGCACAGATACGCAGTATTTT. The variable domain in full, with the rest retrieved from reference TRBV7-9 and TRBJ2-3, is DTGVSQNPRHKITKRGQNVTFRCDPISEHNRLYWYRQTLGQGPEFLTYFQNEAQLEKSRLLSDRFSAERPKGSFSTLEIQRTEQGDSAMYLCASSPLTSGRVLSTDTQYFGPGTRLTVL.